One and the same sample provided the 23 T cell receptor beta chains below, sequenced in a study of OX40 agonist ivuxolimab in advanced cancers. Sequencing was performed with immunoSEQ multiplex PCR; in TCRdb, only in-frame clones are kept and a portion is missing. The sample carries 100,000 or so clones, about 96% recorded once. Source: CD4+ or CD8+ T cells sorted from blood, taken in a trial of the OX40 agonist ivuxolimab. These receptors originate from an adult with an advanced solid tumor such as melanoma, head and neck, liver or kidney cancer.

In this sample, this clone turned up once. The chain employs TRBV4-1 and TRBJ2-7; D is perhaps TRBD2 (6 bases). CDR1 is MGHRA, CDR2 YSYEKL, per germline. V lost 3 bases to trimming and J lost 2 bases, with 8 bases between them. This CDR3 has 13 residues. CDR3 region: CASSQAGPYEQYF. CDR3 sequence (DNA): TGCGCCAGCAGCCAGGCGGGGCCCTACGAGCAGTACTTC.

The V call is TRBV20-1, the J call TRBJ2-1; tentatively, D is TRBD2 (6 bases). Germline V gene lookup returns CDR1 DFQATT and CDR2 SNEGSKA (reference sequence). The CDR3 has 10 residues. Trimming removed 4 bases from V and 13 bases from J, with 11 bases in between. The CDR3 DNA reads TGCAGTGCTACTAGGGACTCTCAGTTCTTC. It encodes CSATRDSQFF.

For this clone: This sample includes further DNA sequences coding for the same CDR3. The chain employs TRBV5-1 and TRBJ2-7; D remains unclear. The germline V and J ends were trimmed by 0 bases and 4 bases, with 11 bases remaining between them. This CDR3 is built from 14 residues. The germline V gene has CDR1 SGHRS and CDR2 YFSETQ. The CDR3: CASSLEGGGYEQYF. DNA for the CDR3: TGCGCCAGCAGCTTGGAGGGTGGCGGATACGAGCAGTACTTC.

This clone showed up just once. V gene TRBV5-4 combines with J gene TRBJ2-5; 11 bases are a match to TRBD2. The germline V gene has CDR1 SGHNT and CDR2 YYREEE (reference sequence). The length of the CDR3 is 15 residues. V gave up 0 bases and J gave up 2 bases; unmatched junction bases: 0. The CDR3 DNA sequence: TGTGCCAGCAGCTTGGTAGCGGGAGGGCAAGAGACCCAGTACTTC. It specifies CASSLVAGGQETQYF. Complete variable domain (other parts from reference TRBV5-4 and TRBJ2-5): ETGVTQSPTHLIKTRGQQVTLRCSSQSGHNTVSWYQQALGQGPQFIFQYYREEENGRGNFPPRFSGLQFPNYSSELNVNALELDDSALYLCASSLVAGGQETQYFGPGTRLLVL.

V usage is TRBV4-3 and J usage is TRBJ2-2; 8 nucleotides align to TRBD2. The CDR3 runs to 16 residues. The junction had 4 bases not matched to a gene; V was cut back by 1 base and J by 3 bases. Germline CDR1 is LGHNA and CDR2 is YSLEER. CDR3 DNA sequence: TGCGCCAGCAGCCAAGGCGGCGGGAGGTACACCGGGGAGCTGTTTTTT. Translated, it gives CASSQGGGRYTGELFF.

Only a few counts were recorded for this clone. This sequence joins TRBV4-2 and TRBJ1-5; D uncertain. Germline V gene lookup returns CDR1 LGHNA and CDR2 YNFKEQ. V was clipped by 1 base and J by 0 bases, with 4 bases between them. The CDR3 contains 14 residues. CDR3: CASSQVGSNQPQHF. The CDR3 nucleotides read TGTGCCAGCAGCCAAGTCGGTAGCAATCAGCCCCAGCATTTT.

The chain carries TRBV6-4 and TRBJ2-1; a weak D match, TRBD2 (6 bases). The CDR3 consists of 15 residues. Germline V gene lookup returns CDR1 MRHNA and CDR2 SNTAGT. Between the trimmed V and J ends, which lost 6 bases and 1 base, there was a span of 13 bases. Written as DNA, the CDR3 is TGTGCCAGCAGGACATCTAGCGCGTCCTACAATGAGCAGTTCTTC. It translates to CASRTSSASYNEQFF.

In DNA, the CDR3 is TGTGCCAGCAGCGGAGGACTAGCGGGAGCGGGTGAGCAGTTCTTC. Residues: CASSGGLAGAGEQFF. The J gene is TRBJ2-1, the V gene TRBV2, with 13 bases aligning to TRBD2. V shed 6 bases and J 9 bases; nucleotides not matched to a gene: 8. The CDR3 has 15 residues. Germline CDR1 is SNHLY and CDR2 is FYNNEI. Together with reference TRBV2 and TRBJ2-1, the CDR3 gives the full variable domain: EPEVTQTPSHQVTQMGQEVILRCVPISNHLYFYWYRQILGQKVEFLVSFYNNEISEKSEIFDDQFSVERPDGSNFTLKIRSTKLEDSAMYFCASSGGLAGAGEQFFGPGTRLTVL.

This clone is a singleton in its sample. The chain joins TRBV11-2 to TRBJ2-3; 9 positions match TRBD2. V shed 6 bases, J shed 4 bases, and the junction held 11 bases outside the gene matches. CDR3 size: 16 residues. Germline CDR1 reads SGHAT; CDR2 reads FQNNGV. The CDR3 loop reads CASRPVVAGVSDTQYF. CDR3 nucleotides: TGTGCCAGCAGACCCGTGGTAGCGGGAGTCTCAGATACGCAGTATTTT.

V is TRBV2 and J is TRBJ2-3; the D gene could be TRBD1 or TRBD2 (5 bases each). The CDR3 covers 14 residues. Trimming took off 8 bases at V and 2 bases at J, with 14 bases between the two ends. CDR1 and CDR2 (germline): SNHLY, FYNNEI. The DNA for the CDR3 is TGTGCCAGCCTGGGGGACGGGACCACAGATACGCAGTATTTT. This gives the protein CASLGDGTTDTQYF.

This sequence joins TRBV14 and TRBJ2-5, with D maybe TRBD1 (5 bases). This CDR3 contains 15 residues. Trimming stripped 1 base from V and 4 bases from J, with 13 bases between. Germline CDR1 SGHDN, CDR2 FVKESK. For the CDR3, the DNA is TGTGCCAGCAGCCAAGGGGGCAGCTTGGGAGAGACCCAGTACTTC. Translation: CASSQGGSLGETQYF.

The V and J genes are TRBV19 and TRBJ2-7; 9 bases line up with TRBD1. The CDR3 is 15 amino acids. Germline V gene data show CDR1 as LNHDA and CDR2 as SQIVND (reference sequence). With 1 base clipped from V and 4 bases from J, the junction kept 5 bases outside the gene matches. The CDR3 region has the DNA TGTGCCAGTAGTATAGGGACAGGGGCGCCGTACGAGCAGTACTTC. This gives the protein CASSIGTGAPYEQYF. Together with reference TRBV19 and TRBJ2-7, the CDR3 gives the full variable domain: DGGITQSPKYLFRKEGQNVTLSCEQNLNHDAMYWYRQDPGQGLRLIYYSQIVNDFQKGDIAEGYSVSREKKESFPLTVTSAQKNPTAFYLCASSIGTGAPYEQYFGPGTRLTVT.

This sequence joins TRBV19 and TRBJ1-1, with D unclear. CDR3 length equals 15 residues. Trimming removed 8 bases at V and 1 base at J, with 17 bases between. CDR1 LNHDA and CDR2 SQIVND come from the germline V gene (reference sequence). CDR3 coding DNA: TGTGCCAGTCGGACGGGAGCGTTCTGGAACACTGAAGCTTTCTTT. Protein sequence: CASRTGAFWNTEAFF.

The V and J genes are TRBV18 and TRBJ1-4, with 7 bases fitting TRBD1. This CDR3 spans 19 amino acids. Trimming cost V 4 bases and J 3 bases; bases outside gene matches: 17. Germline V gene sequence: CDR1 KGHSH, CDR2 LQKENI. The CDR3 region has the DNA TGTGCCAGCTCACAAAGGGACCCGAGTTTGGGACAGCCTAATGAAAAACTGTTTTTT. Translating it yields CASSQRDPSLGQPNEKLFF. The complete variable domain, with remaining parts taken from reference TRBV18 and TRBJ1-4, reads NAGVMQNPRHLVRRRGQEARLRCSPMKGHSHVYWYRQLPEEGLKFMVYLQKENIIDESGMPKERFSAEFPKEGPSILRIQQVVRGDSAAYFCASSQRDPSLGQPNEKLFFGSGTQLSVL.

Note on this clone: It is likely a read error, because the conserved phenylalanine at the end of the CDR3 is missing. The DNA is omitted, as the CDR3 cannot be located on it reliably, and the CDR3 follows TCRdb's listing. The chain links TRBV6-6 to TRBJ2-4; the D call TRBD2 from the table was never checked on the DNA. The CDR3 spans 13 residues, counting both ends. Germline assignment: CDR1 MNHNY and CDR2 SVGAGI (reference sequence). CDR3 sequence reads: CASSYGGSGGEVA.

V gene TRBV19 combines with J gene TRBJ1-2; TRBD1 agrees at 8 bases. The CDR3 covers 16 residues. The V segment lost 3 bases and the J segment 4 bases; nucleotides outside the gene matches: 10. Germline V gives CDR1 LNHDA, CDR2 SQIVND (reference sequence). The CDR3, as DNA: TGTGCCAGTAGTATGGCGCAGGGGGCGCACGTCTATGGCTACACCTTC. The encoded protein is CASSMAQGAHVYGYTF.

V gene TRBV5-6 combines with J gene TRBJ2-5, with D maybe TRBD2 (6 bases). CDR1 SGHDT and CDR2 YYEEEE come from the germline V gene. This CDR3 has 15 residues. Trimming pared 4 bases from V and 2 bases from J, leaving 15 bases between. The CDR3 is CASSPLGGAQETQYF. CDR3 DNA sequence: TGTGCCAGCAGCCCCTTGGGCGGGGCGCAAGAGACCCAGTACTTC.

The chain is built from TRBV2 and TRBJ2-7; TRBD1 or TRBD2 may be the D gene (5 bases each). This CDR3 contains 14 residues. V gave up 3 bases and J gave up 3 bases, with 12 bases separating them. Per the germline V gene, CDR1 is SNHLY and CDR2 is FYNNEI. CDR3 coding DNA: TGTGCCAGCAGTGACTTCGGGACCCGCTACGAGCAGTACTTC. Encoded protein: CASSDFGTRYEQYF.

The CDR3 bases are TGCGCCAGCAGCCAAGATCGTAGGACTAGCGGGTCCCAGTACTTC. It specifies CASSQDRRTSGSQYF. The chain is built from TRBV4-3 and TRBJ2-7; the match to TRBD2 covers 11 bases. The J segment lost 10 bases and the V segment lost 0 bases, leaving 8 bases of the junction unmatched. The CDR3 extends over 15 amino acids. CDR1 is LGHNA, CDR2 YSLEER, per germline.

The CDR3 loop is CASSYIRTGDDEQYF. CDR3 nucleotide sequence: TGTGCCAGCAGTTACATAAGGACAGGGGACGACGAGCAGTACTTC. This chain joins TRBV6-5 and TRBJ2-7; 9 bases align to TRBD1. J gave up 5 bases and V 2 bases, and 7 bases lay outside the gene matches. Germline values: CDR1 MNHEY, CDR2 SVGAGI. This CDR3 is built from 15 residues.

V gene TRBV19 combines with J gene TRBJ1-2; perhaps TRBD1 as D (5 bases). CDR1 and CDR2 (germline): LNHDA, SQIVND (reference sequence). The length of the CDR3 is 15 residues. V was pared by 3 bases and J by 6 bases, with 17 bases between. The CDR3 DNA sequence: TGTGCCAGTAGTATGGCCCCAGGGAGGGAGAATGGCTACACCTTC. Its translation is CASSMAPGRENGYTF.

This rearrangement joins TRBV7-8 to TRBJ2-7, with D unresolved. CDR3 length: 12 amino acids. The V gene lost 3 bases and the J gene lost 4 bases, with 7 bases spanning the gap. CDR1 is SGHVS, CDR2 FQNEAQ, per germline. The CDR3 region has the DNA TGTGCCAGCAGCTTGACCGGGTACGAGCAGTACTTC. Protein: CASSLTGYEQYF.

Regarding this clone: Other DNA variants within this sample encode the same CDR3. The chain links TRBV7-9 to TRBJ2-7; perhaps TRBD1 as D (5 bases). V was trimmed by 1 base and J by 3 bases, leaving 7 bases between them. The germline CDR1 and CDR2 sequences are SEHNR and FQNEAQ (reference sequence). This CDR3 is built from 13 residues. The CDR3 bases are TGTGCCAGCAGCTTAGGACAGAACTACGAGCAGTACTTC. Protein: CASSLGQNYEQYF.